These 20 T cell receptor beta chains share one sample of origin, sequenced in a study of long-term antiretroviral therapy in people with HIV. Sequencing relied on immunoSEQ assay v3.0, run at survey level. Sequencing used immunoSEQ multiplex PCR; TCRdb keeps in-frame clones, though not all of them. The table shows 25,000 to 30,000 clones, with 84% occurring only once. Sequencing was performed on unsorted PBMCs, taken 0.4 years after starting antiretroviral therapy. These receptors came from a man between 18 and 29 years old with HIV.

The rearrangement links TRBV10-3 to TRBJ2-6; no definite D call. The CDR3 is 15 residues long. With 10 bases removed from V and 3 bases from J, the gap between germline ends came to 16 bases. CDR1 is ENHRY, CDR2 SYGVKD, per germline. The CDR3 sequence: CATAKIEYGANVLTF. CDR3 coding DNA: TGTGCCACCGCCAAGATCGAGTATGGGGCCAACGTCCTGACTTTC.

This clone was detected a few times. The chain carries TRBV19 and TRBJ2-7; TRBD1 aligns across 8 bases. The ends lost 5 bases at V and 2 bases at J; junction bases unmatched: 2. The germline V gene encodes CDR1 LNHDA and CDR2 SQIVND (reference sequence). The CDR3 loop spans 13 amino acids. The CDR3 nucleotides read TGTGCCAGTAGTCGGACAGGGACCTACGAGCAGTACTTC. It yields the protein CASSRTGTYEQYF.

This clone was picked up one time. The rearrangement links TRBV7-9 to TRBJ2-7, with unresolved D. Trimming cost V 3 bases and J 7 bases, with 10 bases left between them. The CDR3 extends over 12 amino acids. Germline V lookup: CDR1 SEHNR, CDR2 FQNEAQ (reference sequence). Written as DNA, the CDR3 is TGTGCCAGCAGCTTCCCTTCGTATGAGCAGTACTTC. It codes for CASSFPSYEQYF.

The chain uses TRBV7-6 and TRBJ1-1; D perhaps matches TRBD1 (5 bases). Trimming took 5 bases from V and 1 from J, leaving 8 bases between them. This CDR3 has 13 residues. Per the germline V gene, CDR1 is SGHVS and CDR2 is FNYEAQ. CDR3 DNA: TGTGCCAGCAGCCCGGGGCAGAACACTGAAGCTTTCTTT. It is translated as CASSPGQNTEAFF.

The chain combines TRBV11-2 with TRBJ2-5; TRBD2 matches 10 bases. In germline, CDR1 is SGHAT, CDR2 FQNNGV. Losses at the gene ends were 5 bases for V and 2 bases for J; bases not matched to a gene: 5. This CDR3 region has 15 residues. CDR3 sequence (DNA): TGTGCCAGCAGCCTAAGCGGGAGGGATCAAGAGACCCAGTACTTC. It codes for CASSLSGRDQETQYF. Filled out from reference TRBV11-2 and TRBJ2-5, the complete variable domain reads EAGVAQSPRYKIIEKRQSVAFWCNPISGHATLYWYQQILGQGPKLLIQFQNNGVVDDSQLPKDRFSAERLKGVDSTLKIQPAKLEDSAVYLCASSLSGRDQETQYFGPGTRLLVL.

This clone was found once. The chain uses TRBV5-1 and TRBJ2-3; 8 bases match TRBD2. V was clipped by 0 bases and J by 3 bases; unmatched bases: 6. Germline V lookup: CDR1 SGHRS, CDR2 YFSETQ. The CDR3 is 16 amino acids. This chain's CDR3 is CASSLVRGGSTDTQYF. In DNA, the CDR3 is TGCGCCAGCAGCTTGGTCCGGGGGGGATCAACAGATACGCAGTATTTT.

V and J are TRBV9 and TRBJ1-6; 11 nucleotides line up with TRBD1. In germline, CDR1 is SGDLS, CDR2 YYNGEE. V lost 3 bases and J lost 7; bases outside the gene matches: 9. This CDR3 has 17 residues. CDR3 loop: CASSAHPGTGGNSPLHF. In DNA, the CDR3 is TGTGCCAGCAGCGCTCATCCCGGGACAGGGGGAAATTCACCCCTCCACTTT. The entire variable domain, with the rest obtained from reference TRBV9 and TRBJ1-6, is as follows: DSGVTQTPKHLITATGQRVTLRCSPRSGDLSVYWYQQSLDQGLQFLIQYYNGEERAKGNILERFSAQQFPDLHSELNLSSLELGDSALYFCASSAHPGTGGNSPLHFGNGTRLTVT.

This chain links TRBV27 with TRBJ1-1; no reliable D call. V lost 5 bases, J lost 4 bases, and 20 bases lay in between. Germline V CDR1 and CDR2: MNHEY, SMNVEV (reference sequence). This CDR3 is built from 16 residues. The CDR3 loop is CASSHSRFEDGTEAFF. The CDR3 coding sequence is TGTGCCAGCAGTCATTCCCGTTTCGAGGACGGCACTGAAGCTTTCTTT.

This clone was picked up one time. The V gene is TRBV5-1, the J gene TRBJ2-1; 8 nucleotides agree with TRBD2. The CDR3 sequence is 15 residues long. CDR1 SGHRS and CDR2 YFSETQ come from the germline V gene. Trimming at V came to 3 bases and at J to 1 base, leaving 3 bases not matched to a gene. The CDR3 bases are TGCGCCAGCAGCTCCGGGACTAGTTCCTACAATGAGCAGTTCTTC. Translated, it gives CASSSGTSSYNEQFF.

The CDR3 nucleotides read TGTGCCAGCAGCCCCACTCCGGGGCTCGAGCAGTTCTTC. Its protein is CASSPTPGLEQFF. The V call is TRBV6-5, the J call TRBJ2-1; the D gene could be TRBD1 or TRBD2 (5 bases each). CDR3 length: 13 amino acids. Between the trimmed V and J ends, which lost 6 bases and 10 bases, there was a span of 16 bases. Germline CDR1 is MNHEY and CDR2 is SVGAGI.

The genes are TRBV27 and TRBJ2-2; TRBD2 matches at 7 bases. V trimming: 4 bases; J trimming: 4 bases; junction bases outside the gene matches: 6. This CDR3 comprises 15 residues. CDR1 is MNHEY, CDR2 SMNVEV, per germline (reference sequence). The CDR3 DNA follows: TGTGCCAGCAGTTCCGGACTAGACCGCACCGGGGAGCTGTTTTTT. It codes for CASSSGLDRTGELFF.

In its sample, this clone was seen a few times. The chain carries TRBV6-1 and TRBJ2-2; the D gene could be TRBD1 or TRBD2 (5 bases each). V shed 3 bases and J shed 5 bases, with 7 bases lying between them. The CDR3 extends over 13 amino acids. Germline-derived CDR1 and CDR2 are MNHNS and SASEGT. The CDR3 is CASSDRETGELFF. In DNA, the CDR3 is TGTGCCAGCAGTGACAGGGAGACCGGGGAGCTGTTTTTT.

The chain links TRBV7-9 to TRBJ2-2; D tentatively reads TRBD1 or TRBD2 (5 bases each). Trimming removed 2 bases from V and 7 bases from J, with 14 bases in between. The germline V gene encodes CDR1 SEHNR and CDR2 FQNEAQ (reference sequence). The CDR3 is made up of 15 amino acids. The CDR3 region has the DNA TGTGCCAGCAGCTTAAGGGACCTGCCCGGCGGGGAGCTGTTTTTT. Its protein product is CASSLRDLPGGELFF.

V is TRBV4-1 and J is TRBJ1-3, with D possibly matching TRBD1 (5 bases). The V end lost 1 base, the J end lost 6 bases, and 13 bases lay between the germline ends. The germline CDR1 and CDR2 sequences are MGHRA and YSYEKL. This CDR3 is 15 amino acids long. CDR3 sequence (DNA): TGCGCCAGCAGCCAAGGAGGGGAAGTAGAAAACACCATATATTTT. Encoded protein: CASSQGGEVENTIYF.

The chain has TRBV6-6 and TRBJ2-1, with D perhaps TRBD1 (6 bases). The germline V gene encodes CDR1 MNHNY and CDR2 SVGAGI (reference sequence). The V and J ends lost 5 bases and 3 bases respectively, with 14 bases between them. This CDR3 comprises 15 residues. CDR3 amino acids: CASSPGTSLYNEQFF. The CDR3 region has the DNA TGTGCCAGCAGTCCCGGGACAAGCCTCTACAATGAGCAGTTCTTC.

V is TRBV5-1 and J is TRBJ2-1, with D maybe TRBD1 (5 bases). Trimming removed 4 bases at V and 12 bases at J, with 14 bases between. Germline-derived CDR1 and CDR2 are SGHRS and YFSETQ. This CDR3 region has 12 residues. CDR3 nucleotides: TGCGCCAGCAGCCCGTGGACAATGAGGCAGTTCTTC. This sequence encodes CASSPWTMRQFF.

The chain couples TRBV11-3 to TRBJ2-5; 7 positions match TRBD1. This CDR3 comprises 17 residues. V shed 1 base and J 5 bases; nucleotides not matched to a gene: 13. Germline-derived CDR1 and CDR2 are SGHNT and YENEEA. CDR3 region: CASSLGDRTRPGETQYF. CDR3 coding DNA: TGTGCCAGCAGCTTAGGGGACAGAACAAGACCTGGGGAGACCCAGTACTTC.

The rearrangement uses TRBV6-5 and TRBJ2-7, with D unclear. The length of the CDR3 is 9 residues. The ends were cut back, 8 bases at V and 4 bases at J, with 3 bases in the middle. CDR1 MNHEY and CDR2 SVGAGI come from the germline V gene. CDR3: CASGYEQYF. The CDR3 coding sequence is TGTGCCAGCGGATACGAGCAGTACTTC.

The J gene is TRBJ2-2, the V gene TRBV6-5, with 9 positions matching TRBD1. V was pared by 6 bases and J by 7 bases, with 3 bases of the junction left unmatched. This CDR3 region has 13 residues. Germline CDR1 and CDR2: MNHEY and SVGAGI. CDR3 protein: CASRTGGGGELFF. In DNA form, the CDR3 reads TGTGCCAGCAGAACAGGGGGCGGCGGGGAGCTGTTTTTT.

V and J are TRBV4-1 and TRBJ1-1; no clear D gene. CDR1 and CDR2 from the germline V gene are MGHRA and YSYEKL. The CDR3 runs to 14 residues. Deletions cut 1 base from V and 4 bases from J, with 10 bases between. CDR3 nucleotide sequence: TGCGCCAGCAGCCAAGCATGGGAGGGCACTGAAGCTTTCTTT. It is translated as CASSQAWEGTEAFF.